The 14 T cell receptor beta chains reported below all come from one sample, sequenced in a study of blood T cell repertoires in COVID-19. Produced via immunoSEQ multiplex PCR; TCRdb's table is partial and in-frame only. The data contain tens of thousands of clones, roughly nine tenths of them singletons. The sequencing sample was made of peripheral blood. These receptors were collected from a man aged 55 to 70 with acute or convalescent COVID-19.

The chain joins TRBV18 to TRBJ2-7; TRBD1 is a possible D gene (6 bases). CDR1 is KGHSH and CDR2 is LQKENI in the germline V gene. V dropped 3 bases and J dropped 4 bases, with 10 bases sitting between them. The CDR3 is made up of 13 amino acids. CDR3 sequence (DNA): TGTGCCAGCTCACCGGACAGAAAGTACGAGCAGTACTTC. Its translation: CASSPDRKYEQYF.

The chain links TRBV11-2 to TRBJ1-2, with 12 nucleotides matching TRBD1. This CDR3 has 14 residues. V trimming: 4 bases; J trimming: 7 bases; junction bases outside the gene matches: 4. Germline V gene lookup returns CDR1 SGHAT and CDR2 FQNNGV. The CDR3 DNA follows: TGTGCCAGCAGCTGGGGACAGGGGGCGACTGGCTACACCTTC. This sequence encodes CASSWGQGATGYTF.

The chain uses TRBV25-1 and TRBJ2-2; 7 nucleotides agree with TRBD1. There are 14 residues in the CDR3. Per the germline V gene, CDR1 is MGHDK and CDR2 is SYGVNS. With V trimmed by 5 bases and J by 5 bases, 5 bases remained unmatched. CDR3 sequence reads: CASSRDRLTGELFF. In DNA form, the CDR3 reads TGTGCCAGCAGTAGGGACAGACTTACCGGGGAGCTGTTTTTT.

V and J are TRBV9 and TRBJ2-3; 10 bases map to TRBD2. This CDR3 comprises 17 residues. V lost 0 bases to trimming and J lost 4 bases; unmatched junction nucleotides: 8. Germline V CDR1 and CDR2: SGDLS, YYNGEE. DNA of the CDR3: TGTGCCAGCAGCGTAGGAAGTAGCGGGGGGCCGGCAGATACGCAGTATTTT. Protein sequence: CASSVGSSGGPADTQYF.

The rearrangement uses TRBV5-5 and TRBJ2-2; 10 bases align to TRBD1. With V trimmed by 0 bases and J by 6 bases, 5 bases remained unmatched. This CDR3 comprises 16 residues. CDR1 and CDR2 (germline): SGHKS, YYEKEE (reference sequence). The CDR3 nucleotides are TGTGCCAGCAGCTTGGCCGGGACAGGGGCCCCCGGGGAGCTGTTTTTT. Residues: CASSLAGTGAPGELFF.

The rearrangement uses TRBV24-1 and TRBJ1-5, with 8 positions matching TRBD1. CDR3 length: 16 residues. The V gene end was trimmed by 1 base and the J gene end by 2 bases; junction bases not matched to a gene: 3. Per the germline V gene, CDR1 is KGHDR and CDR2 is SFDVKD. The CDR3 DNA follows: TGTGCCACCAGTGATTTCCGGGGACAGGGCAATCAGCCCCAGCATTTT. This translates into CATSDFRGQGNQPQHF.

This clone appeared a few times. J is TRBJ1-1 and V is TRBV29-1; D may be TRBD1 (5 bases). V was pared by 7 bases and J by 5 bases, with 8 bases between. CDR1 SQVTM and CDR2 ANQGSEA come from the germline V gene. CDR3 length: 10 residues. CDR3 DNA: TGCAGCGGGGAGGGGACTGAAGCTTTCTTT. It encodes CSGEGTEAFF. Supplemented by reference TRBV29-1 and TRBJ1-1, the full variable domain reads SAVISQKPSRDICQRGTSLTIQCQVDSQVTMMFWYRQQPGQSLTLIATANQGSEATYESGFVIDKFPISRPNLTFSTLTVSNMSPEDSSIYLCSGEGTEAFFGQGTRLTVV.

Here the CDR3 reads CASMWTVSSYEQYF. In nucleotides, the CDR3 is TGCGCCAGCATGTGGACAGTAAGCTCCTACGAGCAGTACTTC. This chain uses TRBV5-1 with TRBJ2-7; D possibly corresponds to TRBD1 (6 bases). This CDR3 region has 14 residues. V was cut by 6 bases and J by 0 bases, with 13 bases left in between. Germline V gene data show CDR1 as SGHRS and CDR2 as YFSETQ.

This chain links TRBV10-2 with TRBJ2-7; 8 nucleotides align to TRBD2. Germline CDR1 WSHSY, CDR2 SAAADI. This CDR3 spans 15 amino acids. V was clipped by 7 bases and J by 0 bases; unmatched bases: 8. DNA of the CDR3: TGCGCCAGCACCCCTAGAGCGGGGGCCTCCTACGAGCAGTACTTC. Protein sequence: CASTPRAGASYEQYF.

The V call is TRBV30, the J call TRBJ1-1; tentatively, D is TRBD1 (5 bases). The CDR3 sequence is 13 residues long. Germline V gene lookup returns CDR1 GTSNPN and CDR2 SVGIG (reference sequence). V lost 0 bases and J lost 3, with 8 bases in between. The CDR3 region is CAWSVSRDTEAFF. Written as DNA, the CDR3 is TGTGCCTGGAGTGTATCCAGGGACACTGAAGCTTTCTTT.

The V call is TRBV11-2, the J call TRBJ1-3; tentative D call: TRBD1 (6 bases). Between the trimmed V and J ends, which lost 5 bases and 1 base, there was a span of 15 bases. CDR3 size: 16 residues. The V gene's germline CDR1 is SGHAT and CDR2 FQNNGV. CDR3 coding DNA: TGTGCCAGCAGCCCTTTACGGACAGCGTCTGGAAACACCATATATTTT. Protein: CASSPLRTASGNTIYF.

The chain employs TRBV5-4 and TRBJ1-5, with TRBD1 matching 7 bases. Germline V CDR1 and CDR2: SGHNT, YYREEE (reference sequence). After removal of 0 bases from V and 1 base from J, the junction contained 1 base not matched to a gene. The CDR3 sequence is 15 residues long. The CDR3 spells CASSLGGQSNQPQHF. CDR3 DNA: TGTGCCAGCAGCTTGGGGGGACAGAGCAATCAGCCCCAGCATTTT. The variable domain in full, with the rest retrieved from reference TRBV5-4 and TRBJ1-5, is ETGVTQSPTHLIKTRGQQVTLRCSSQSGHNTVSWYQQALGQGPQFIFQYYREEENGRGNFPPRFSGLQFPNYSSELNVNALELDDSALYLCASSLGGQSNQPQHFGDGTRLSIL.

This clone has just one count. The CDR3, as DNA: TGTGCCAGCCGCCGGGAGACAGGCGTGAACACTGAAGCTTTCTTT. Protein sequence: CASRRETGVNTEAFF. The chain couples TRBV7-8 to TRBJ1-1, with D maybe TRBD1 (6 bases). Looked up from germline, CDR1 is SGHVS and CDR2 is FQNEAQ. Trimming took 8 bases from V and 0 from J, leaving 16 bases between them. The CDR3 extends over 15 amino acids.

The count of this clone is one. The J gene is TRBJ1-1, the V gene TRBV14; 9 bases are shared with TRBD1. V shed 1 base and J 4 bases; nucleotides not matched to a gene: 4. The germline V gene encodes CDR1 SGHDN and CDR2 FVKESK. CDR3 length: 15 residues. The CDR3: CASSQVGTGSTEAFF. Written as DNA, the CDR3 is TGTGCCAGCAGCCAAGTGGGGACAGGGTCCACTGAAGCTTTCTTT.